This TCR beta chain emerged from a study of metastatic and nonmetastatic thyroid tumors. On the study more broadly: The study looked at repertoires side by side in blood and in tumor or nodule tissue from malignant and benign thyroid patients. Study findings and constraints: Versus benign nodules, malignant thyroid tumors reportedly had significantly higher TCR beta diversity, in blood and tumor.

As processed by the authors: A classifier of distant metastasis in papillary thyroid cancer was built from CDR3 differences (across clinicopathological groups). TCRdb re-called the PCR reads via MiXCR. The V and J calls follow TCRdb's processing rather than the paper's. The data show 75,000 to 95,000 clones, more than 9.5% seen once. No treatment of any kind had been given to any patient before thyroid surgery. Trimming cost V 5 bases and J 4 bases; bases outside gene matches: 2. The CDR3 extends over 12 amino acids. This clone was recorded many times. Its cognate antigen is unknown. The specimen sequenced was blood. This chain links TRBV12-3 or TRBV12-4 with TRBJ2-7; 7 bases agree with TRBD1. The TCR comes from a female donor with papillary thyroid cancer or a benign thyroid nodule (not recorded which). Some clones in this sample may be carry-over from other donors' samples. CDR3 bases: TGTGCCAGCAGTCCGACAGGGTACGAGCAGTACTTC. Amino acids: CASSPTGYEQYF.